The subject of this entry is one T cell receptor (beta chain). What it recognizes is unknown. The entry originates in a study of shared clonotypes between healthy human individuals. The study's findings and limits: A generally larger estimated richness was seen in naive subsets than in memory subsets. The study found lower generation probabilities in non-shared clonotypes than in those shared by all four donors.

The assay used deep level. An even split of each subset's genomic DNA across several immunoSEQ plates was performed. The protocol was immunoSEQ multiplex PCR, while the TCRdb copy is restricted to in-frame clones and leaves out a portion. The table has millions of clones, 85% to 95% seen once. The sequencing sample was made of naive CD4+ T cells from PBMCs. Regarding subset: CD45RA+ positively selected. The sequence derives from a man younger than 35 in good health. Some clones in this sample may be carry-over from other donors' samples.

In nucleotides, the CDR3 is TGTGCCAGTCTCGACGCGAACACCGGGGAGCTGTTTTTT. Protein product: CASLDANTGELFF. The V gene is TRBV28, the J gene TRBJ2-2; D is unresolved. Per germline, CDR1 MDHEN and CDR2 SYDVKM. Trimming cost V 9 bases and J 0 bases, with 8 bases left between them. CDR3 length equals 13 residues.